The 23 T cell receptor beta chains in this list originate from one sample, sequenced in a study of blood T cells in healthy people across ages. A sample-barcoded 5' primer and a J-beta primer mix were used in a second PCR of roughly 7 to 12 cycles. TCRdb processed the 5' RACE reads anew with MiXCR; each CDR3 protein has one entry. The sample consists of about 1,400,000 distinct CDR3 sequences, roughly 64% of them appearing once. The sample comprised blood. The source is a man aged 18 to 30 in good health.

The genes are TRBV21-1 and TRBJ2-1; the D call in the table, TRBD2, was not verified against the DNA. TRBV21-1 is a pseudogene. The CDR3 spans 13 residues. The CDR3: CASSGGPFAGQFF. CDR3 DNA sequence: TGTGCCAGCAGCGGAGGCCCGTTCGCGGGGCAGTTCTTC.

The chain recombines TRBV7-9 with TRBJ1-5, with a weak D call TRBD1 (6 bases). CDR1 is SEHNR and CDR2 is FQNEAQ in the germline V gene (reference sequence). The CDR3 runs 16 residues. Trimming shortened V by 1 base and J by 1 base, and 11 bases separated the two germline ends. CDR3 in DNA: TGTGCCAGCAGCTTAGATGGGACAATAAGCAATCAGCCCCAGCATTTT. Amino acids: CASSLDGTISNQPQHF.

This clonotype was recorded once. This rearrangement joins TRBV4-3 to TRBJ1-5; D perhaps matches TRBD1 (6 bases). Germline V gene lookup returns CDR1 LGHNA and CDR2 YSLEER. The CDR3 runs to 18 residues. V lost 0 bases and J lost 0, with 15 bases in between. DNA of the CDR3: TGCGCCAGCAGCCAAGACCGCATACAGGGATATAGCAATCAGCCCCAGCATTTT. Translating gives CASSQDRIQGYSNQPQHF.

In its sample, this clonotype was seen once. The V gene is TRBV20-1, the J gene TRBJ2-4; D is possibly TRBD2 (5 bases). Gene TRBJ2-5 matches the end of the DNA better, so the J call may be wrong. The CDR3 runs 15 residues. Germline V gives CDR1 DFQATT, CDR2 SNEGSKA (reference sequence). This CDR3 reads CSARDSALIGETQYF. Here the CDR3 DNA reads TGCAGTGCTAGAGATAGCGCCTTGATCGGAGAGACCCAGTACTTC.

This chain's CDR3 is CASSWDSGANVLTF. Here the CDR3 DNA reads TGTGCCAGCAGTTGGGACAGTGGGGCCAACGTCCTGACTTTC. The rearrangement links TRBV6-2 or TRBV6-3 to TRBJ2-6; TRBD1 matches 7 bases. V shed 4 bases and J 3 bases; nucleotides not matched to a gene: 0. The CDR3 length is 14 residues. Germline V gene data show CDR1 as MNHEY and CDR2 as SVGEGT.

This clonotype showed up just a few times. This chain joins TRBV7-9 and TRBJ2-5; TRBD2 matches at 10 bases. The CDR3 consists of 16 residues. Germline-derived CDR1 and CDR2 are SEHNR and FQNEAQ (reference sequence). J lost 5 bases, V lost 3 bases, and 9 bases had no gene match. The CDR3 reads CASSFPKREGLETQYF. CDR3 coding DNA: TGTGCCAGCAGCTTTCCCAAGCGGGAGGGCCTGGAGACCCAGTACTTC.

The chain couples TRBV6-2 or TRBV6-3 to TRBJ1-1; TRBD1 agrees at 9 bases. V lost 9 bases, J lost 0 bases, and 2 bases stayed unmatched. CDR3 length equals 13 residues. Germline lookup yields CDR1 MNHEY and CDR2 SVGEGT. CDR3 bases: TGTGCCAGTGACAGGGGGATGAACACTGAAGCTTTCTTT. This codes for CASDRGMNTEAFF.

The rearrangement uses TRBV6-6 and TRBJ2-7; D possibly corresponds to TRBD1 (7 bases). This CDR3 contains 14 residues. The V gene lost 6 bases and the J gene lost 0 bases, with 12 bases spanning the gap. Germline V CDR1 and CDR2: MNHNY, SVGAGI (reference sequence). The DNA for the CDR3 is TGTGCCAGCAGGGGCAGGGGGGCCTCCTACGAGCAGTACTTC. This encodes CASRGRGASYEQYF.

This clonotype turned up a few times. The CDR3 nucleotides read TGTGCCAGCAGTTTAGGTAGGGAGAACACTGAAGCTTTCTTT. Translation gives CASSLGRENTEAFF. The chain recombines TRBV27 with TRBJ1-1, with D unresolved. Trimming took 2 bases from V and 1 from J, leaving 8 bases between them. This CDR3 is 14 amino acids long. The germline V gene has CDR1 MNHEY and CDR2 SMNVEV (reference sequence).

This sequence joins TRBV21-1 and TRBJ1-6. TRBV21-1 is described as a pseudogene. CDR3 length: 16 amino acids. In DNA form, the CDR3 reads TGTGCCAGCAGCAAAGTGCCAAACAGAGAAAGCTCACCCCTCCACTTT. Translated: CASSKVPNRESSPLHF.

The rearrangement uses TRBV14 and TRBJ2-6; no reliable D call. CDR1 SGHDN and CDR2 FVKESK come from the germline V gene. This CDR3 is 17 amino acids long. Deletions cut 0 bases from V and 4 bases from J, with 13 bases between. The CDR3 reads CASSQEYRRSGANVLTF. The CDR3 DNA is TGTGCCAGCAGCCAAGAATATCGCAGATCGGGGGCCAACGTCCTGACTTTC.

The chain couples TRBV29-1 to TRBJ1-1, with D possibly TRBD1 on 5 matching bases. This CDR3 region has 16 residues. V gave up 6 bases and J gave up 0 bases, with 20 bases separating them. The germline V gene encodes CDR1 SQVTM and CDR2 ANQGSEA. CDR3 bases: TGCAGCGTAAAGATCAGGGCCCGTCGGTTGAACACTGAAGCTTTCTTT. Protein: CSVKIRARRLNTEAFF.

The genes are TRBV6-6 and TRBJ2-6; D is undetermined. The germline V and J ends were trimmed by 5 bases and 4 bases, with 6 bases remaining between them. CDR1 is MNHNY, CDR2 SVGAGI, per germline (reference sequence). This CDR3 comprises 13 residues. Here the CDR3 DNA reads TGTGCCAGCAGTGATATGGGGGCCAACGTCCTGACTTTC. The encoded protein is CASSDMGANVLTF.

The rearrangement links TRBV20-1 to TRBJ2-1; D gene uncertain. In germline, CDR1 is DFQATT, CDR2 SNEGSKA (reference sequence). V was clipped by 5 bases and J by 2 bases, with 4 bases between them. This CDR3 region has 11 residues. The CDR3 loop reads CSAPPYNEQFF. The DNA for the CDR3 is TGCAGTGCTCCCCCCTACAATGAGCAGTTCTTC.

This chain's CDR3 is CASTSWGASGPETQFF. The CDR3 DNA is TGTGCCAGCACCTCCTGGGGGGCCTCGGGGCCAGAGACCCAGTTCTTC. This chain connects TRBV2 to TRBJ2-1, with D tentatively TRBD1 or TRBD2 (6 bases each). Looked up from germline, CDR1 is SNHLY and CDR2 is FYNNEI. Trimming stripped 7 bases from V and 13 bases from J, with 29 bases between. CDR3 size: 16 residues.

V and J are TRBV7-9 and TRBJ2-3, with TRBD2 identical over 16 bases. After removal of 4 bases from V and 5 bases from J, the junction contained 9 bases not matched to a gene. The CDR3 spans 18 residues. Germline CDR1 is SEHNR and CDR2 is FQNEAQ (reference sequence). The CDR3 protein is CASSSAGLAGGPGDTQYF. In nucleotides, the CDR3 is TGTGCCAGCAGCTCCGCGGGACTAGCGGGGGGGCCTGGAGATACGCAGTATTTT.

The chain has TRBV15 and TRBJ1-2; D is unclear. Germline V gene data show CDR1 as LNHNV and CDR2 as YYDKDF (reference sequence). Trimming removed 4 bases at V and 6 bases at J, with 12 bases between. The CDR3 has 13 amino acids. In nucleotides, the CDR3 is TGTGCCACCAGCACGCGCAGGTCGCATGGCTACACCTTC. Its protein product is CATSTRRSHGYTF.

The rearrangement joins TRBV18 to TRBJ1-1; D possibly corresponds to TRBD1 (5 bases). Per the germline V gene, CDR1 is KGHSH and CDR2 is LQKENI. Trimming shortened V by 3 bases and J by 0 bases, and 8 bases separated the two germline ends. The CDR3 covers 14 residues. This CDR3 is CASSPAGLNTEAFF. The DNA of the CDR3 is TGTGCCAGCTCACCGGCAGGGCTGAACACTGAAGCTTTCTTT.

The V gene is TRBV2, the J gene TRBJ2-1, with TRBD1 matching 7 bases. The V segment lost 8 bases and the J segment 7 bases; nucleotides outside the gene matches: 8. CDR3 length equals 13 residues. Germline V gene data show CDR1 as SNHLY and CDR2 as FYNNEI. The CDR3 nucleotides read TGTGCCAGCTTACGACAGGGTGGGAATGAGCAGTTCTTC. Its protein is CASLRQGGNEQFF.

The rearrangement uses TRBV6-6 and TRBJ2-1, with TRBD2 matching 8 bases. The DNA end lines up better with TRBJ2-7; the J call may be wrong. The CDR3 length is 15 residues. Looked up from germline, CDR1 is MNHNY and CDR2 is SVGAGI (reference sequence). CDR3 region: CASSFTSGSYNEQYF. The CDR3 region has the DNA TGTGCCAGCAGTTTCACTAGCGGCTCCTACAATGAGCAGTACTTC.

The J gene is TRBJ2-3, the V gene TRBV6-5; TRBD1 or TRBD2 may be the D gene (5 bases each). The CDR3 spans 15 residues. Germline-derived CDR1 and CDR2 are MNHEY and SVGAGI. Between the trimmed V and J ends, which lost 6 bases and 3 bases, there was a span of 16 bases. CDR3 in DNA: TGTGCCAGCAGCTCAATACCGGGACGAACAGATACGCAGTATTTT. This sequence encodes CASSSIPGRTDTQYF.

This CDR3 reads CASSEAEAGVRYEQYF. The CDR3 nucleotides read TGTGCCAGCAGTGAAGCTGAGGCAGGGGTCAGGTACGAGCAGTACTTC. J is TRBJ2-7 and V is TRBV2; D perhaps matches TRBD1 (6 bases). CDR3 length equals 16 residues. CDR1 and CDR2 (germline): SNHLY, FYNNEI. V was cut by 0 bases and J by 4 bases, with 16 bases left in between.

This rearrangement joins TRBV10-1 to TRBJ2-4; TRBD2 matches at 7 bases. The CDR3 runs to 12 residues. Germline loops: CDR1 WNHNN, CDR2 SYGVQD (reference sequence). Unmatched junction bases numbered 11, after V lost 8 bases and J lost 13 bases. CDR3 in amino acids: CASGDYPGEQYF. CDR3 DNA sequence: TGCGCCAGCGGGGACTATCCGGGGGAGCAGTACTTC.